The next 14 T cell receptor beta chains were all read from a single sample in a study of shared clonotypes between healthy human individuals. TCRdb's copy holds only in-frame clones and misses some; the assay was immunoSEQ multiplex PCR. The sample has under 750,000 clones, roughly 72% seen once. Sequencing was carried out using memory CD4+ T cells sorted from blood. Subset in this sample: CD45RA-negative fraction. The source is a woman aged 25 to 39 in good health.

The rearrangement joins TRBV15 to TRBJ1-1; D is ambiguous. The CDR3 sequence is 15 residues long. Trimming removed 3 bases at V and 4 bases at J, with 15 bases between. In germline, CDR1 is LNHNV, CDR2 YYDKDF (reference sequence). The CDR3 loop is CATSSRGVLSTEAFF. CDR3 sequence (DNA): TGTGCCACCAGCAGCAGAGGAGTTTTGAGCACTGAAGCTTTCTTT. The whole variable domain, filled in from reference TRBV15 and TRBJ1-1, reads DAMVIQNPRYQVTQFGKPVTLSCSQTLNHNVMYWYQQKSSQAPKLLFHYYDKDFNNEADTPDNFQSRRPNTSFCFLDIRSPGLGDTAMYLCATSSRGVLSTEAFFGQGTRLTVV.

The rearrangement joins TRBV7-2 to TRBJ2-2; D is unclear. Germline CDR1 reads SGHTA; CDR2 reads FQGNSA. Trimming removed 3 bases at V and 4 bases at J, with 9 bases between. There are 14 residues in the CDR3. The CDR3 spells CASSFTPITGELFF. In DNA, the CDR3 is TGTGCCAGCAGCTTCACGCCCATCACCGGGGAGCTGTTTTTT. Full variable domain (rest looked up from reference TRBV7-2 and TRBJ2-2): GAGVSQSPSNKVTEKGKDVELRCDPISGHTALYWYRQSLGQGLEFLIYFQGNSAPDKSGLPSDRFSAERTGGSVSTLTIQRTQQEDSAVYLCASSFTPITGELFFGEGSRLTVL.

This clone was observed many times. V usage is TRBV9 and J usage is TRBJ1-3, with 7 nucleotides matching TRBD1. The germline gives CDR1 SGDLS, CDR2 YYNGEE. After removal of 1 base from V and 4 bases from J, the junction contained 11 bases not matched to a gene. This CDR3 has 17 amino acids. The CDR3, as DNA: TGTGCCAGCAGCGTATCCTACAGGGGTCTGGACGGAAACACCATATATTTT. Amino acids: CASSVSYRGLDGNTIYF.

In this sample, this clone turned up a few times. This sample includes further DNA sequences coding for the same CDR3. The V gene is TRBV18, the J gene TRBJ2-7; no clear D. Between the trimmed V and J ends, which lost 0 bases and 1 base, there was a span of 7 bases. The CDR3 runs 14 residues. Germline CDR1 is KGHSH and CDR2 is LQKENI. Written as DNA, the CDR3 is TGTGCCAGCTCACCACCCGACCGATCCTACGAGCAGTACTTC. Residues: CASSPPDRSYEQYF.

The V and J genes are TRBV2 and TRBJ1-1, with 7 nucleotides matching TRBD1. Per germline, CDR1 SNHLY and CDR2 FYNNEI. The CDR3 runs 15 residues. V trimming: 7 bases; J trimming: 0 bases; junction bases outside the gene matches: 8. The CDR3 reads CASTNIGTVNTEAFF. The CDR3 region has the DNA TGTGCCAGCACCAACATAGGGACAGTGAACACTGAAGCTTTCTTT.

In regard to this clone: Other DNA sequences of this sample code for an identical CDR3. This chain connects TRBV7-9 to TRBJ1-5, with 8 positions matching TRBD1. This CDR3 is built from 15 residues. J gave up 2 bases and V 5 bases, and 5 bases lay outside the gene matches. Germline V lookup: CDR1 SEHNR, CDR2 FQNEAQ (reference sequence). The CDR3 sequence: CASSPQGAGNQPQHF. CDR3 nucleotide sequence: TGTGCCAGCAGCCCCCAGGGGGCGGGCAATCAGCCCCAGCATTTT.

The chain joins TRBV18 to TRBJ1-4; tentative D call: TRBD1 (5 bases). The CDR3 totals 15 residues. Between the trimmed V and J ends, which lost 6 bases and 6 bases, there was a span of 17 bases. Germline CDR1 KGHSH, CDR2 LQKENI. CDR3 sequence: CASSHLQGEDEKLFF. The CDR3 DNA is TGTGCCAGCTCTCATCTTCAAGGGGAGGATGAAAAACTGTTTTTT.

This chain connects TRBV6-6 to TRBJ2-6; D possibly corresponds to TRBD1 (5 bases). CDR3 length: 15 residues. From germline, CDR1 is MNHNY and CDR2 SVGAGI (reference sequence). V lost 8 bases to trimming and J lost 2 bases, with 13 bases between them. The CDR3 here is CASGDSSTGANVLTF. CDR3 DNA: TGTGCCAGCGGTGACAGTTCAACTGGGGCCAACGTCCTGACTTTC.

V gene TRBV4-1 combines with J gene TRBJ2-3, with a weak D call TRBD1 (5 bases). Germline CDR1 is MGHRA and CDR2 is YSYEKL. This CDR3 has 17 residues. Trimming shortened V by 2 bases and J by 0 bases, and 15 bases separated the two germline ends. Here the CDR3 reads CASSQWVTDTSTDTQYF. The CDR3 DNA sequence: TGCGCCAGCAGCCAATGGGTGACGGACACTAGCACAGATACGCAGTATTTT.

The V and J genes are TRBV2 and TRBJ1-2; D unclear. With 4 bases removed from V and 2 bases from J, the gap between germline ends came to 11 bases. The CDR3 is made up of 14 amino acids. Germline CDR1 and CDR2: SNHLY and FYNNEI. CDR3 sequence: CASSVPGVNYGYTF. In DNA form, the CDR3 reads TGTGCCAGCAGTGTCCCCGGGGTCAACTATGGCTACACCTTC.

The chain recombines TRBV11-2 with TRBJ2-5; 7 positions agree with TRBD2. CDR3 length: 13 amino acids. Germline CDR1 and CDR2: SGHAT and FQNNGV. Germline trimming cut 3 bases from V and 3 bases from J; bases unmatched to any gene: 1. CDR3 in DNA: TGTGCCAGCAGCTTCCGGGGGGAAGAGACCCAGTACTTC. This sequence encodes CASSFRGEETQYF.

The chain recombines TRBV28 with TRBJ2-7; D unresolved. The V and J ends lost 6 bases and 0 bases respectively, with 15 bases between them. This CDR3 spans 15 amino acids. Germline V gives CDR1 MDHEN, CDR2 SYDVKM. This chain's CDR3 is CASRTRSTTSYEQYF. The DNA of the CDR3 is TGTGCCAGCAGGACCAGATCGACAACCTCCTACGAGCAGTACTTC.

This rearrangement joins TRBV19 to TRBJ1-1; no definite D call. The V end lost 4 bases, the J end lost 1 base, and 4 bases lay between the germline ends. The CDR3 loop spans 12 amino acids. Germline V lookup: CDR1 LNHDA, CDR2 SQIVND (reference sequence). As DNA, the CDR3 is TGTGCCAGTAGTACCCGGAACACTGAAGCTTTCTTT. This sequence encodes CASSTRNTEAFF.

This clone turned up a few times. The chain uses TRBV27 and TRBJ1-2, with D perhaps TRBD1 (5 bases). Germline CDR1 MNHEY, CDR2 SMNVEV (reference sequence). The germline V and J ends were trimmed by 6 bases and 7 bases, with 21 bases remaining between them. The CDR3 contains 15 residues. CDR3: CASRNRYQGGGGYTF. CDR3 coding DNA: TGTGCCAGCAGGAACCGGTATCAGGGCGGGGGTGGCTACACCTTC.